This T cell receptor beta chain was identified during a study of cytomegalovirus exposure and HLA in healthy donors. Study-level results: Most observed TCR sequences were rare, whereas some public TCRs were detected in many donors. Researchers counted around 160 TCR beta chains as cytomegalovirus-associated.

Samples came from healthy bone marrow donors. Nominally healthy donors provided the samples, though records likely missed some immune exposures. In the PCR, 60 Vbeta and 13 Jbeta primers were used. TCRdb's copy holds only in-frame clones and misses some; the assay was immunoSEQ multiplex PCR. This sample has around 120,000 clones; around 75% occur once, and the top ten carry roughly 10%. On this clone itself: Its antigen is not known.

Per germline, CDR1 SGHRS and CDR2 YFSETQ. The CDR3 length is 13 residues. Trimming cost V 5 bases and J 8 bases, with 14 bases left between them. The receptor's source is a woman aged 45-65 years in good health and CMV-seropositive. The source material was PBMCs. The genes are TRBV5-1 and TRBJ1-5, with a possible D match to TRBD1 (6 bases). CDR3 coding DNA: TGCGCCAGCAGTTCCACAGGGTTTGAGCCCCAGCATTTT. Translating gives CASSSTGFEPQHF.